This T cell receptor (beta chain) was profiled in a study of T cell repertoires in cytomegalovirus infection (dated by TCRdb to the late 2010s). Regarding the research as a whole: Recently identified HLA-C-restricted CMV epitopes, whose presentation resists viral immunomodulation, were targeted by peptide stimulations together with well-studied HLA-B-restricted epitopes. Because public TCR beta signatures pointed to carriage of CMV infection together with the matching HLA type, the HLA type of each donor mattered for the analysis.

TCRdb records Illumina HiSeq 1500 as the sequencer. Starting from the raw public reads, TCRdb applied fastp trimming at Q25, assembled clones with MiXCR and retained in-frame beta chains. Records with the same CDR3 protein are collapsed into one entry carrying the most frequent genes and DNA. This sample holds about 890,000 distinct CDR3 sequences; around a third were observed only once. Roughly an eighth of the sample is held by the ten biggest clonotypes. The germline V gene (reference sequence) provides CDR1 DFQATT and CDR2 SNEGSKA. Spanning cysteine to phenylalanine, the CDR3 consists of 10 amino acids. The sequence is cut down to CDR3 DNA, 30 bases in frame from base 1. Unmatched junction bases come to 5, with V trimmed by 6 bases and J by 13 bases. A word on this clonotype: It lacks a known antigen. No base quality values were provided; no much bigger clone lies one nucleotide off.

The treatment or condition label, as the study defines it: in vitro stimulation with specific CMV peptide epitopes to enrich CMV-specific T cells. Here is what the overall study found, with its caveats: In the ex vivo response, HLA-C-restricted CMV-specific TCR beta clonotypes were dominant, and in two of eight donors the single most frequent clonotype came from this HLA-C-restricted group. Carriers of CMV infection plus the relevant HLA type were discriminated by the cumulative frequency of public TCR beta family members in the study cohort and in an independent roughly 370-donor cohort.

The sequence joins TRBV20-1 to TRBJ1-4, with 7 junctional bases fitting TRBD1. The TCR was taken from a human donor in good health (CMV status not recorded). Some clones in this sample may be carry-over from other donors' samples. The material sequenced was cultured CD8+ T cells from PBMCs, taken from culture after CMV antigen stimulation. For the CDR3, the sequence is CSAQQGLLFF. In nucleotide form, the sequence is TGCAGTGCCCAACAGGGGTTACTGTTTTTT.